The text below deals with one T cell receptor beta chain. No antigen is known for it. The use of a sample-barcoded 5' primer and a J-beta primer mix characterized a second PCR of roughly 7 to 12 cycles. TCRdb re-derived calls from the 5' RACE reads in MiXCR, one entry per CDR3 protein. The sample has approximately 400,000 distinct CDR3 sequences; 45% to 65% are singletons. This sample is part of a study of blood T cells in healthy people across ages. Study findings and constraints: Diversity of TCR beta correlated strongly with naive T cell percentage.

The sample taken for sequencing was blood. This sequence originates from a man in his fifties or sixties in good health.

The CDR3 DNA is TGTGCCATCAGTGAGTCCGGGGGGGGCCCCAATGAGCAGTTCTTC. The encoded protein is CAISESGGGPNEQFF. The chain employs TRBV10-3 and TRBJ2-1; 8 positions agree with TRBD2. Germline lookup yields CDR1 ENHRY and CDR2 SYGVKD. Unmatched junction bases numbered 4, after V lost 0 bases and J lost 6 bases. The CDR3 loop spans 15 amino acids.